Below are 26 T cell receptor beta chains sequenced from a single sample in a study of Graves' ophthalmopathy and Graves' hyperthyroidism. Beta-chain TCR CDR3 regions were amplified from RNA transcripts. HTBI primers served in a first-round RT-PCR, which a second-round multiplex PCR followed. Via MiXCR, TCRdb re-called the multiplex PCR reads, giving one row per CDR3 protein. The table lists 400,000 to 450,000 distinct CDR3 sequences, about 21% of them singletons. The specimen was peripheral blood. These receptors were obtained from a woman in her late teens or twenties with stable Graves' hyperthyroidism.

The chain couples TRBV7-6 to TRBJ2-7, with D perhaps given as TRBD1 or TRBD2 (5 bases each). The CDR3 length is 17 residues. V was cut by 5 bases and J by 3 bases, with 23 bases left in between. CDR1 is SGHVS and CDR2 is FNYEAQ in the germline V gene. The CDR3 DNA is TGTGCCAGCAGCCCCGAGGCCAAGGGACGGGTTCTCTACGAGCAGTACTTC. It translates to CASSPEAKGRVLYEQYF.

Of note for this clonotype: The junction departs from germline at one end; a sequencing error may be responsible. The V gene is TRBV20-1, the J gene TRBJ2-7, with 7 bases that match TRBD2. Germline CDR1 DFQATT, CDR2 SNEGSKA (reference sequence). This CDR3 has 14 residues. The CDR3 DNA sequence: TGCAGTGCTAGAGCTAGGGAGGGAACCTACGGGCAGTACTTC. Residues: CSARAREGTYGQYF.

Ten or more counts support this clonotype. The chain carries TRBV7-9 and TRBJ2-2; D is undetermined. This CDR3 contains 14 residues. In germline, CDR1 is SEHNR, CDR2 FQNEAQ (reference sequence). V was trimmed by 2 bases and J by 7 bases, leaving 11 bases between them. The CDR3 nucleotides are TGTGCCAGCAGCTTACTGGGGTTCGGCGGGGAGCTGTTTTTT. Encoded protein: CASSLLGFGGELFF.

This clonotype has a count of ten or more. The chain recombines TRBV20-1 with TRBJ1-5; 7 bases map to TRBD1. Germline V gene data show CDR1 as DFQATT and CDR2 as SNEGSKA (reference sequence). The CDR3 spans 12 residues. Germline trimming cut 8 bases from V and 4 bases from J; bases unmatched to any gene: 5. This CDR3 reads CSLTGRNQPQHF. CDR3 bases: TGCAGTTTGACAGGGAGAAATCAGCCCCAGCATTTT.

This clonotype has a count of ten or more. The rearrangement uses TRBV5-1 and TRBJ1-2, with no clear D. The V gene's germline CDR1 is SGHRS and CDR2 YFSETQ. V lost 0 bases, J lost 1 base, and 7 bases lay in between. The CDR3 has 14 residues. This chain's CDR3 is CASSLGLINYGYTF. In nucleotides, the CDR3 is TGCGCCAGCAGCTTGGGACTGATTAACTATGGCTACACCTTC.

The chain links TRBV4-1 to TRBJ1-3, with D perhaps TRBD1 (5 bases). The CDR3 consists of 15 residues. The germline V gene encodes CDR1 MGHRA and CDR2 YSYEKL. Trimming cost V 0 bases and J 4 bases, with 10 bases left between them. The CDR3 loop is CASSQDGGDGNTIYF. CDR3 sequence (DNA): TGCGCCAGCAGCCAAGATGGGGGGGACGGAAACACCATATATTTT.

The CDR3 sequence: CASSQEPSRNYEQYF. Here the CDR3 DNA reads TGCGCCAGCAGCCAAGAGCCTAGCCGAAACTACGAGCAGTACTTC. The V gene is TRBV4-3, the J gene TRBJ2-7, with D possibly matching TRBD2 (5 bases). CDR3 length equals 15 residues. V lost 0 bases and J 3 bases, leaving 12 bases between the germline ends. Germline values: CDR1 LGHNA, CDR2 YSLEER.

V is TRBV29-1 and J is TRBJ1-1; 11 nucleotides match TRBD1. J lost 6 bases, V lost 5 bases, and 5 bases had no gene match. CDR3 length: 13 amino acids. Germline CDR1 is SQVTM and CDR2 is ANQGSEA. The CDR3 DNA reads TGCAGCGTTTGGACAGGGGGCGACTCTGAAGCTTTCTTT. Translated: CSVWTGGDSEAFF.

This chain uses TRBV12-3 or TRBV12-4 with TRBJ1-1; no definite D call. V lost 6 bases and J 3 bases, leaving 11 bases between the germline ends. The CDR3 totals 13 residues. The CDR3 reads CASRSLGDTEAFF. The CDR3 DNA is TGTGCCAGCAGGTCCCTCGGTGACACTGAAGCTTTCTTT.

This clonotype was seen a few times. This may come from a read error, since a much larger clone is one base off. The CDR3 reads CASSQMGLAGRETRYF. The CDR3 DNA reads as TGCGCCAGCAGCCAGATGGGACTAGCGGGAAGAGAGACCCGGTACTTC. J is TRBJ2-5 and V is TRBV4-3; 13 bases fit TRBD2. The CDR3 runs to 16 residues. Germline V gene lookup returns CDR1 LGHNA and CDR2 YSLEER.

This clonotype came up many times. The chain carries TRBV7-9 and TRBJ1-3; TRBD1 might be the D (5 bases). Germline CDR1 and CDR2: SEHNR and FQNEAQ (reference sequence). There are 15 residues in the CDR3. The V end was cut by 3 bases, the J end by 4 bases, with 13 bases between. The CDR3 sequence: CASSFSGIEGNTIYF. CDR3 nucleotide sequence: TGTGCCAGCAGCTTCTCAGGGATAGAAGGAAACACCATATATTTT.

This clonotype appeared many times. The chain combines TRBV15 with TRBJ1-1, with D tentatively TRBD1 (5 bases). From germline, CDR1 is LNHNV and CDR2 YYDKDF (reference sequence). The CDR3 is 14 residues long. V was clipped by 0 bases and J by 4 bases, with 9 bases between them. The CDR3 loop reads CATSRDVGVTEAFF. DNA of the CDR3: TGTGCCACCAGCAGAGATGTAGGGGTCACTGAAGCTTTCTTT.

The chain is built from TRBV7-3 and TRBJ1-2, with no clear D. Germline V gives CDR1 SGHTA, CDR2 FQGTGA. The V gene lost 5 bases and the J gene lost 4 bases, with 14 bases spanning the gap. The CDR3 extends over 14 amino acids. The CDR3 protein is CASSLEVETYGYTF. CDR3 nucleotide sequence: TGTGCCAGCAGCCTTGAGGTGGAGACCTATGGCTACACCTTC.

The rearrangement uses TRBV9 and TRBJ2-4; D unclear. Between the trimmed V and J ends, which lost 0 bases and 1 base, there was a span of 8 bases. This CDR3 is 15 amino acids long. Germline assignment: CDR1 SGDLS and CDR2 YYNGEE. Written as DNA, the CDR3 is TGTGCCAGCAGCGTAGAGGAGTCGGCCAAAAACATTCAGTACTTC. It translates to CASSVEESAKNIQYF.

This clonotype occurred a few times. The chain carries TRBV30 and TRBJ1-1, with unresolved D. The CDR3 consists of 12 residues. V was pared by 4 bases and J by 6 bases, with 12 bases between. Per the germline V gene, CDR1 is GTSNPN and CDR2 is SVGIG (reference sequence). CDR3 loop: CAWNLLSAEAFF. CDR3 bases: TGTGCCTGGAATCTTCTCTCCGCTGAAGCTTTCTTT.

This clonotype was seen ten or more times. The CDR3 sequence: CASSLLGGRIPDTQYF. DNA for the CDR3: TGTGCCAGCAGCTTATTAGGCGGGAGGATCCCAGATACGCAGTATTTT. The chain recombines TRBV11-2 with TRBJ2-3; 8 bases agree with TRBD2. Germline V gene data show CDR1 as SGHAT and CDR2 as FQNNGV. The V segment lost 2 bases and the J segment 4 bases; nucleotides outside the gene matches: 8. This CDR3 region has 16 residues.

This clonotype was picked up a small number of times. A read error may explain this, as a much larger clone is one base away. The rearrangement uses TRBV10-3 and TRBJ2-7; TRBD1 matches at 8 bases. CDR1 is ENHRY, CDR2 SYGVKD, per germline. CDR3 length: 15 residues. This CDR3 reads CASSEWTGSSNERYF. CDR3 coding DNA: TGTGCCAGCAGTGAGTGGACAGGGAGCTCCAACGAGCGGTACTTC.

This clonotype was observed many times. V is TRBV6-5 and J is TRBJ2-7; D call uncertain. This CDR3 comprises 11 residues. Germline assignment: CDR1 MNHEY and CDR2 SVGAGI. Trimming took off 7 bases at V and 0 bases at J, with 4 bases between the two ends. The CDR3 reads CASTPSYEQYF. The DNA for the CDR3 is TGTGCCAGCACCCCCTCCTACGAGCAGTACTTC.

This CDR3 reads CAWGEQGNQPQHF. The CDR3 region has the DNA TGTGCCTGGGGCGAACAGGGCAATCAGCCCCAGCATTTT. V and J are TRBV30 and TRBJ1-5; D possibly corresponds to TRBD1 (5 bases). CDR3 length equals 13 residues. Trimming took off 5 bases at V and 2 bases at J, with 10 bases between the two ends. Germline V gene sequence: CDR1 GTSNPN, CDR2 SVGIG (reference sequence).

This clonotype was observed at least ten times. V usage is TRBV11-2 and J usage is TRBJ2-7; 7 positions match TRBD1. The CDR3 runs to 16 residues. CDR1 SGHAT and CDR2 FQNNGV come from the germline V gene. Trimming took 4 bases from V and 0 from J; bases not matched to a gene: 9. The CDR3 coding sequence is TGTGCCAGCAGCTCCCGCAGGGGGAAGAGCTCCTACGAGCAGTACTTC. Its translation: CASSSRRGKSSYEQYF.

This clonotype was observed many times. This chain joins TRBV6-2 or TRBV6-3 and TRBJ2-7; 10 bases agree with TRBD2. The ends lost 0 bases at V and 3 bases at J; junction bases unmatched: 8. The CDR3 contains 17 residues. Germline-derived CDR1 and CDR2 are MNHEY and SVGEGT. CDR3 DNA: TGTGCCAGCAGTTACTCGAGTATGGGGACTAGCGACTACGAGCAGTACTTC. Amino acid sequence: CASSYSSMGTSDYEQYF.

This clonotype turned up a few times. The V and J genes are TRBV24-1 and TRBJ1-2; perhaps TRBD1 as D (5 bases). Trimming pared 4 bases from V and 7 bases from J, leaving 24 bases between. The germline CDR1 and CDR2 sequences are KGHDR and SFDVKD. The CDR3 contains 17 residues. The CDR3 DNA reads TGTGCCACCAGTGACATGTTCAAGGGGAGCCTTCTGGGTGGCTACACCTTC. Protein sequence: CATSDMFKGSLLGGYTF.

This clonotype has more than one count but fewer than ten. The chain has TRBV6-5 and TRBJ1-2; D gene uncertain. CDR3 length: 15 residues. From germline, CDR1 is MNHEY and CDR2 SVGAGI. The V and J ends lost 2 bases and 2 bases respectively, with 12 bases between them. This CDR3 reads CASSYVLHQNYGYTF. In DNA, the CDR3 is TGTGCCAGCAGTTACGTATTGCATCAGAACTATGGCTACACCTTC.

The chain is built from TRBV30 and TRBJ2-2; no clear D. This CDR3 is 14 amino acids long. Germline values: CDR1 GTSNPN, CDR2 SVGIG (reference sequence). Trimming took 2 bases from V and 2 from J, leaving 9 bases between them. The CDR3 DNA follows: TGTGCCTGGAGTTTTGGGCTTAACACCGGGGAGCTGTTTTTT. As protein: CAWSFGLNTGELFF.

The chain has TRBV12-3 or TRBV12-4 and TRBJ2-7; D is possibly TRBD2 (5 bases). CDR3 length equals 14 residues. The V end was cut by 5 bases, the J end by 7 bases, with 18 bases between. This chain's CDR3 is CASSIRHLRREQYF. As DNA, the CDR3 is TGTGCCAGCAGTATACGACACTTGCGGAGGGAGCAGTACTTC.

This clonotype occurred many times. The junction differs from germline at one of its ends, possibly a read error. The CDR3 protein is CASSYSLAEETQYF. CDR3 sequence (DNA): TGTGCCAGCAGCTACTCGCTAGCGGAAGAGACCCAGTACTTC. The V call is TRBV6-5, the J call TRBJ2-5; TRBD2 agrees at 7 bases. The length of the CDR3 is 14 residues. From germline, CDR1 is MNHEY and CDR2 SVGAGI.